This TCR beta chain was profiled in a study of blood T cell repertoires in COVID-19. Across the study: Both acute and convalescent COVID-19 samples were obtained from the United States, Italy and Spain. T cells, B-cell-depleted T cells, or PBMCs provided the cDNA or gDNA that served as material.

As concerns this clone: Other DNA sequences from this sample encode an identical CDR3 as well.

The germline gives CDR1 SGHRS, CDR2 YFSETQ. Trimming cost V 0 bases and J 4 bases; bases outside gene matches: 2. The CDR3 spans 15 residues. Repertoires were generated with immunoSEQ multiplex PCR, while TCRdb's copy carries only in-frame clones and drops some. The profile covers about 230,000 clones, with 81% appearing a single time and roughly 7.9% taken by the ten largest. The chain has TRBV5-1 and TRBJ2-1; TRBD1 aligns across 9 bases. The sample comprised peripheral blood. The TCR was taken from a woman older than 75 with acute or convalescent COVID-19. CDR3: CASSLGTGDYNEQFF. The DNA of the CDR3 is TGCGCCAGCAGCTTGGGGACAGGGGATTACAATGAGCAGTTCTTC.